The clone carrying this TCR beta chain has more than one count but fewer than ten. Its cognate antigen is unknown. The data were taken from a study of cytotoxic CD8 clonotypes in ibrutinib-treated CLL. Study at large: Mean values per sample were 255,043 productive templates and roughly 90,000 productive rearrangements. Overall study findings and caveats: Clonality rose at ibrutinib response, held steady in sustained remission, and fell toward baseline at progression.

Per germline, CDR1 SGHTS and CDR2 YDEGEE. CDR3 length equals 14 residues. V gave up 0 bases and J gave up 2 bases, with 6 bases separating them. The method was immunoSEQ multiplex PCR; TCRdb's version includes in-frame clones alone and lacks a portion of them. This table holds more than 85,000 clones, roughly four fifths found once. The sample here was PBMCs, taken after 24 months of ibrutinib treatment. This receptor was taken from a human donor with chronic lymphocytic leukemia. The chain carries TRBV5-8 and TRBJ1-5; D not certain. CDR3 bases: TGTGCCAGCAGCTTGGGCAGGCGCAATCAGCCCCAGCATTTT. Translated, it gives CASSLGRRNQPQHF. The full variable domain, its missing parts supplied by reference TRBV5-8 and TRBJ1-5, is EAGVTQSPTHLIKTRGQQATLRCSPISGHTSVYWYQQALGLGLQFLLWYDEGEERNRGNFPPRFSGRQFPNYSSELNVNALELEDSALYLCASSLGRRNQPQHFGDGTRLSIL.